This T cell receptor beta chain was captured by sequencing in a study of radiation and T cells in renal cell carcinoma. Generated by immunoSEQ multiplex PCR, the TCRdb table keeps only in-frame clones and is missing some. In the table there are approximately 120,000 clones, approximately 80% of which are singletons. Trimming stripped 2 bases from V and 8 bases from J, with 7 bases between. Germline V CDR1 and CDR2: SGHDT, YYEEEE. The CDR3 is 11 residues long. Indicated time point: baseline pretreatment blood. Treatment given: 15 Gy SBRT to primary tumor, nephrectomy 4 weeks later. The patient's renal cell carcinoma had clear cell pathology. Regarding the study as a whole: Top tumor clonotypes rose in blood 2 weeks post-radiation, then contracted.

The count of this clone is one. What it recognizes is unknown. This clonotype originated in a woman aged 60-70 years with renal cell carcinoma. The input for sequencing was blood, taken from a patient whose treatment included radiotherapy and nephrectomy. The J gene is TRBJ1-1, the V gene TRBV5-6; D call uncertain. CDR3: CASSLGWEAFF. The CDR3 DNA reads TGTGCCAGCAGCTTAGGATGGGAAGCTTTCTTT.